This TCR beta chain was sequenced for a study of cytotoxic CD8 clonotypes in ibrutinib-treated CLL. The table came from immunoSEQ multiplex PCR; TCRdb's copy has only in-frame clones and leaves some out. The sample records 20,000 to 30,000 clones, over 65% being singletons. CDR1 is LNHNV, CDR2 YYDKDF, per germline (reference sequence). The CDR3 totals 18 residues. Trimming pared 0 bases from V and 2 bases from J, leaving 14 bases between. This clone was observed many times. Material: PBMCs, obtained after 12 months of ibrutinib treatment. The V call is TRBV15, the J call TRBJ2-6, with D possibly being TRBD1 (5 bases). The clonotype originates from a human donor with chronic lymphocytic leukemia. The CDR3 sequence: CATSRDPMGRTGANVLTF. CDR3 DNA sequence: TGTGCCACCAGCAGAGATCCGATGGGGCGCACTGGGGCCAACGTCCTGACTTTC.